Listed below are T cell receptor beta chains from one sample, sequenced in a study of T cell responses to AZD1222 COVID-19 vaccine. Using immunoSEQ multiplex PCR, the repertoire was profiled, and TCRdb retains in-frame clones only, with some absent. The sample holds approximately 150,000 clones, approximately 85% seen once. The material was peripheral blood, obtained 28 days after the second dose of the MenACWY control vaccine. These receptors originate from an adult who received the MenACWY meningococcal vaccine as a control. The CDR3 runs from the conserved cysteine through the conserved F or W. Fields, in order: D gene, clone size, V gene, J gene, CDR3 length, CDR3 DNA, CDR3 protein. D genes are given only for firm matches. Only some rows state a clone size, as once, few, many or a class for expanded clones.

TRBD2,NA,TRBV6-1,TRBJ2-7,15,TGTGCCAGCAGTGAAAGGAGCGGGGGAGGCTACGAGCAGTACTTC,CASSERSGGGYEQYF
NA,NA,TRBV7-9,TRBJ2-3,13,TGTGCCAGCAGCTTAGAGGTTCCAGATACGCAGTATTTT,CASSLEVPDTQYF
NA,NA,TRBV6-2/TRBV6-3,TRBJ1-5,12,TGTGCCAGCAGTTACCCCGGCCAGCCCCAGCATTTT,CASSYPGQPQHF
TRBD1,once,TRBV7-9,TRBJ2-2,15,TGTGCCAGCAGCCGCGGACAGGCGAACACCGGGGAGCTGTTTTTT,CASSRGQANTGELFF
NA,NA,TRBV11-2,TRBJ1-1,13,TGTGCCAGCAGCTTAGATCGGTACACTGAAGCTTTCTTT,CASSLDRYTEAFF
NA,NA,TRBV30,TRBJ1-6,15,TGTGCCTGGAGTAGGGGGGGAACCTATAATTCACCCCTCCACTTT,CAWSRGGTYNSPLHF
NA,NA,TRBV11-2,TRBJ1-4,13,TGTGCCAGCAGCTTAGAGGCTGTCGGAAAACTGTTTTTT,CASSLEAVGKLFF
NA,NA,TRBV15,TRBJ1-5,18,TGTGCCACCAGCAGACGACCCGGGGGGCGAGGTAGCAATCAGCCCCAGCATTTT,CATSRRPGGRGSNQPQHF
NA,once,TRBV7-2,TRBJ1-2,13,TGTGCCAGCAGCTCACAGGCGGACTATGGCTACACCTTC,CASSSQADYGYTF
NA,NA,TRBV4-3,TRBJ2-1,15,TGCGCCAGCAGCCAAGTCTCGACCCGAAACAATGAGCAGTTCTTC,CASSQVSTRNNEQFF
NA,NA,TRBV4-2,TRBJ1-1,15,TGTGCCAGCAGCCTGACTCCCCAGGGGAACACTGAAGCTTTCTTT,CASSLTPQGNTEAFF
NA,NA,TRBV27,TRBJ1-2,14,TGTGCCAGCAGCTCCTTCTGGGGGGGCTATGGCTACACCTTC,CASSSFWGGYGYTF
TRBD1,once,TRBV2,TRBJ2-7,15,TGTGCCAGCAGTGAGGCGGACAGGGGTTTCTACGAGCAGTACTTC,CASSEADRGFYEQYF
NA,NA,TRBV24-1,TRBJ1-2,14,TGTGCCACCAGTGATGCGAGACCTAACTATGGCTACACCTTC,CATSDARPNYGYTF
NA,NA,TRBV5-1,TRBJ2-7,14,TGCGCCAGCAGCTTGGACGGGGTACCCTACGAGCAGTACTTC,CASSLDGVPYEQYF
TRBD1,NA,TRBV11-3,TRBJ2-7,15,TGTGCCAGCAGCTCTTGGACAGGGGCCCCCTACGAGCAGTACTTC,CASSSWTGAPYEQYF
NA,NA,TRBV2,TRBJ1-1,14,TGTGCCAGCAGTGATCAAGTAATGAACACTGAAGCTTTCTTT,CASSDQVMNTEAFF
NA,NA,TRBV6-5,TRBJ2-1,15,TGTGCCAGCAGGCTATCGGGGAGCTCCTACAATGAGCAGTTCTTC,CASRLSGSSYNEQFF
TRBD2,NA,TRBV6-6,TRBJ2-7,15,TGTGCCAGCAGTCCGGGAAGCGGGAAAGGCTACGAGCAGTACTTC,CASSPGSGKGYEQYF
NA,NA,TRBV10-3,TRBJ1-6,14,TGTGCCATCAGTGAAGATGGGCGAGATTCACCCCTCCACTTT,CAISEDGRDSPLHF
NA,NA,TRBV27,TRBJ2-7,13,TGTGCCAGCAGTTTACCAAACTCCTACGAGCAGTACTTC,CASSLPNSYEQYF
NA,NA,TRBV24-1,TRBJ1-2,15,TGTGCCACCAGTGATAATTCGAGGGGAAACTATGGCTACACCTTC,CATSDNSRGNYGYTF
TRBD1,NA,TRBV6-5,TRBJ1-6,15,TGTGCCAGCACCAACGAGGGGACAGGGTTTTCACCCCTCCACTTT,CASTNEGTGFSPLHF
NA,NA,TRBV15,TRBJ2-3,12,TGTGCCACCAGCAGAACCGGGGTGACGCAGTATTTT,CATSRTGVTQYF
NA,once,TRBV2,TRBJ1-1,12,TGTGCCAGCAGTGAATTTGGGGGCGGCGCTTTCTTT,CASSEFGGGAFF
TRBD2,once,TRBV11-2,TRBJ2-1,15,TGTGCCAGCAGCTCCGGGACTAGCGGGATCAATGAGCAGTTCTTC,CASSSGTSGINEQFF
NA,few,TRBV5-4,TRBJ1-2,14,TGTGCCAGCAGCTCAATCCGGTTCGAGGATGGCTACACCTTC,CASSSIRFEDGYTF
NA,NA,TRBV16,TRBJ2-7,11,TGTGCCAGCAGCCCTGGGACCGGACCGTACTTC,CASSPGTGPYF
NA,NA,TRBV19,TRBJ1-1,15,TGTGCCAGTAGCCCCGACACCTGGAGGAACACTGAAGCTTTCTTT,CASSPDTWRNTEAFF
NA,NA,TRBV6-5,TRBJ2-7,15,TGTGCCAGCAGTTACCGGACTACGGCGGTGCGGGAGCAGTACTTC,CASSYRTTAVREQYF
NA,NA,TRBV28,TRBJ1-2,11,TGTGCCAGCAGTTGGATGGAGGGCTACACCTTC,CASSWMEGYTF
TRBD1,NA,TRBV6-2/TRBV6-3,TRBJ1-1,16,TGTGCCAGCAGCGCCCGACAGGGATCGGTGAACACTGAAGCTTTCTTT,CASSARQGSVNTEAFF
TRBD1,NA,TRBV5-4,TRBJ1-4,15,TGTGCCAGCAGCCCAGGGGGTTCAACTAATGAAAAACTGTTTTTT,CASSPGGSTNEKLFF
NA,NA,TRBV7-2,TRBJ1-4,12,TGTGCCAGCAGTCGCCGTAATGAAAAACTGTTTTTT,CASSRRNEKLFF
TRBD1,NA,TRBV5-1,TRBJ2-1,17,TGCGCCAGCAGCCCTGGGGGACAGGGGGCAGGAACGAATGAGCAGTTCTTC,CASSPGGQGAGTNEQFF
TRBD1,NA,TRBV5-1,TRBJ1-3,15,TGCGCCAGCAGCTTGGAAGGGGGCCCAGGAAACACCATATATTTT,CASSLEGGPGNTIYF
TRBD2,NA,TRBV11-3,TRBJ2-3,16,TGTGCCAGCAGCTGGGGCAGCGGGGGGGCGGCAGATACGCAGTATTTT,CASSWGSGGAADTQYF